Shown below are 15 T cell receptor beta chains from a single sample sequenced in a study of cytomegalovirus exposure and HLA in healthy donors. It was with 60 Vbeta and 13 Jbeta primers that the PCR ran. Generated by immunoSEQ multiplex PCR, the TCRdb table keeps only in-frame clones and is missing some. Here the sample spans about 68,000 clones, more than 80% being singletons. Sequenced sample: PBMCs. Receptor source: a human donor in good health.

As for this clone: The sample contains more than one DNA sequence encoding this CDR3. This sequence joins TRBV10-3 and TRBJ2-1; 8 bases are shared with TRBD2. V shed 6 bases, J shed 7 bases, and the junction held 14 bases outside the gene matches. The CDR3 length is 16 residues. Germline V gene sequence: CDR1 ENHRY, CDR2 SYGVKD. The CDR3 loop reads CAIRDQLTSGRNEQFF. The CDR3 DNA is TGTGCCATCAGAGACCAACTCACTAGCGGCCGTAATGAGCAGTTCTTC.

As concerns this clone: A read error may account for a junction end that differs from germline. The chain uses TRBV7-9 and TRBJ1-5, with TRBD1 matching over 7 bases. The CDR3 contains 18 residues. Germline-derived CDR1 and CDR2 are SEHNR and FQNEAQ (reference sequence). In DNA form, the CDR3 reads TGTTCCAGCAGCTTAGAAGCCAGGGGGAATTGGGGCAATCAGCCCCAGCATTTT. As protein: CSSSLEARGNWGNQPQHF.

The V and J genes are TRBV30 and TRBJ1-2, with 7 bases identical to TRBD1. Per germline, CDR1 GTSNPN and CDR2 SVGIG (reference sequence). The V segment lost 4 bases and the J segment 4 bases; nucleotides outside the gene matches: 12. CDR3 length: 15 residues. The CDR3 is CAWTKGQQGGYGYTF. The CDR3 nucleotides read TGTGCCTGGACCAAGGGCCAGCAGGGGGGCTATGGCTACACCTTC.

The CDR3 sequence: CASSSITAYEQYF. The CDR3 bases are TGTGCCAGCTCATCCATCACAGCCTACGAGCAGTACTTC. The chain uses TRBV27 and TRBJ2-7; D is undetermined. Germline CDR1 is MNHEY and CDR2 is SMNVEV (reference sequence). The CDR3 spans 13 residues. With 8 bases removed from V and 2 bases from J, the gap between germline ends came to 13 bases.

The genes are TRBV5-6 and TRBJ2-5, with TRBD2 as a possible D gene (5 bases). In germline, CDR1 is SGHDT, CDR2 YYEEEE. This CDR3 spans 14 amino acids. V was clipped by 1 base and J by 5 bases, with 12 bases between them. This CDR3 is CASSLSGVSETQYF. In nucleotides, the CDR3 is TGTGCCAGCAGCTTGTCCGGGGTTTCGGAGACCCAGTACTTC.

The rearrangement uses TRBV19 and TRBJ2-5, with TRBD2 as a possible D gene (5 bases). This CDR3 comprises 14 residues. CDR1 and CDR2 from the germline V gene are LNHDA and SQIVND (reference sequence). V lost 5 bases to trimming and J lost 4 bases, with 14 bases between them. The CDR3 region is CASSPTGLRETQYF. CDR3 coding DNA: TGTGCCAGTAGTCCCACGGGGTTAAGAGAGACCCAGTACTTC.

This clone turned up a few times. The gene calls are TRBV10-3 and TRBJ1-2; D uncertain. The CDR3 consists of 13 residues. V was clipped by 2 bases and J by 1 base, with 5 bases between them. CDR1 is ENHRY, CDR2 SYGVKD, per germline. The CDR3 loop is CAISEEGNYGYTF. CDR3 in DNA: TGTGCCATCAGTGAGGAGGGTAACTATGGCTACACCTTC.

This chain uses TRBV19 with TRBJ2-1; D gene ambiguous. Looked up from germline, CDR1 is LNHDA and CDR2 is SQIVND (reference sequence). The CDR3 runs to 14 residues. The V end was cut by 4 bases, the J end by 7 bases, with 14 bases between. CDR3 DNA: TGTGCCAGTAGTAGGCCCCCTCTAGATAATGAGCAGTTCTTC. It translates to CASSRPPLDNEQFF.

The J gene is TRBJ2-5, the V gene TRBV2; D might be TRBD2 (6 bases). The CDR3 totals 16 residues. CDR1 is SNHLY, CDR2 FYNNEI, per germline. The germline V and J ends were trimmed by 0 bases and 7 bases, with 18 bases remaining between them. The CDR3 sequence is CASSEAQVAAGGTQYF. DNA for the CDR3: TGTGCCAGCAGTGAAGCGCAGGTGGCCGCCGGGGGGACCCAGTACTTC.

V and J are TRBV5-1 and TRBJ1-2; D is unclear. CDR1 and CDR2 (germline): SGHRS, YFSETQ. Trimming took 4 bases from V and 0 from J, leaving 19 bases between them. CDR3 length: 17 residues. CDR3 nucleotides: TGCGCCAGCAGCCGAGGCACAACACGCTCTGCTAACTATGGCTACACCTTC. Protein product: CASSRGTTRSANYGYTF.

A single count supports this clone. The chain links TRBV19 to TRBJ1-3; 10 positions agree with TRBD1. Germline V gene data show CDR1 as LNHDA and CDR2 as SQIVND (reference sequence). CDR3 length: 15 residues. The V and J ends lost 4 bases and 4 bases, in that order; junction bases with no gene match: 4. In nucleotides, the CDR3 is TGTGCCAGTAGTACCGACAGGGGGCTCGGAAACACCATATATTTT. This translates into CASSTDRGLGNTIYF.

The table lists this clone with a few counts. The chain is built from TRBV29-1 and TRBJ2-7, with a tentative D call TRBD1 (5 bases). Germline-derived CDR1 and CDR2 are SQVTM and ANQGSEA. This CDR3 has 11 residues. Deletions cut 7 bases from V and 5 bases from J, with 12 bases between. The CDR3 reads CSGKLTDEQYF. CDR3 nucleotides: TGCAGCGGGAAACTGACAGACGAGCAGTACTTC.

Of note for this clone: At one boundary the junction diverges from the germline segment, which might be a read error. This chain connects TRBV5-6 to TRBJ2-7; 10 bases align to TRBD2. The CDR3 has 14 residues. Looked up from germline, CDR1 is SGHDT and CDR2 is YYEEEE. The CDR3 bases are TGTGCCAGCAGCTTGGTGGGCAGTAGCGGGGGGTCGCACTTC. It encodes CASSLVGSSGGSHF.

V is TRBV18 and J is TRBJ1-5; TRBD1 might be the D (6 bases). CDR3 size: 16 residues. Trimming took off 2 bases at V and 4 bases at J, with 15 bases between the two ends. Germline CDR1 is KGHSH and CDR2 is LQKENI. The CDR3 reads CASSPMTGNYNQPQHF. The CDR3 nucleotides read TGTGCCAGCTCACCAATGACAGGAAATTATAATCAGCCCCAGCATTTT.

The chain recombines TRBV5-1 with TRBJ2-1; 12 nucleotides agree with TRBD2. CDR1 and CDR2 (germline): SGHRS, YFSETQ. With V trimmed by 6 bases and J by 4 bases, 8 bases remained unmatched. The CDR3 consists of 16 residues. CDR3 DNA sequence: TGCGCCAGCATCGAACTAGCGGGGGGCCTTTACAATGAGCAGTTCTTC. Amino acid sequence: CASIELAGGLYNEQFF.